This is a list of T cell receptor beta chains from one sample in a study of T cell responses to AZD1222 COVID-19 vaccine. The data were produced by immunoSEQ multiplex PCR, yet TCRdb's version contains in-frame clones alone and is incomplete. The profile covers approximately 89,000 clones, with 75% to 95% appearing a single time and roughly 4.8% taken by the ten largest. The sample here was peripheral blood, taken on day 0 of MenACWY control vaccination. These receptor sequences come from an adult in good health. The CDR3 runs from the conserved cysteine through the conserved F or W. A D gene is named only where the DNA matches it firmly. Clone size is given for some rows only: seen once, a few or many times, or a class if the clone is expanded.

D gene	clone size	J gene	V gene	CDR3 length	CDR3 protein	CDR3 DNA
.	once	TRBJ1-1	TRBV27	12	CASTSRSAEAFF	TGTGCCAGCACCTCCCGGAGCGCTGAAGCTTTCTTT
.	.	TRBJ1-5	TRBV5-6	14	CASSLGQSYQPQHF	TGTGCCAGCAGCTTGGGACAGTCATATCAGCCCCAGCATTTT
.	.	TRBJ1-5	TRBV7-2	13	CASSSGWGQPQHF	TGTGCCAGCAGCTCCGGGTGGGGTCAGCCCCAGCATTTT
TRBD1	once	TRBJ2-2	TRBV15	15	CATSVGTDNTGELFF	TGTGCCACCAGCGTCGGGACAGATAACACCGGGGAGCTGTTTTTT
.	.	TRBJ1-2	TRBV19	14	CASKGEGANYGYTF	TGTGCCAGCAAGGGGGAGGGGGCTAACTATGGCTACACCTTC
.	.	TRBJ1-5	TRBV7-9	13	CASSIGGKQPQHF	TGTGCCAGCAGCATAGGCGGTAAGCAGCCCCAGCATTTT
.	few	TRBJ1-5	TRBV7-9	12	CASSIDGQPQHF	TGTGCCAGCAGCATCGACGGTCAGCCCCAGCATTTT
.	.	TRBJ1-1	TRBV27	15	CASSFRGLMNTEAFF	TGTGCCAGCAGTTTCCGGGGCCTAATGAACACTGAAGCTTTCTTT
.	.	TRBJ1-2	TRBV9	11	CASGAPYGYTF	TGTGCCAGCGGGGCTCCCTATGGCTACACCTTC
.	.	TRBJ1-2	TRBV28	14	CASSYGSSFYGYTF	TGTGCCAGCAGTTACGGTTCTTCTTTCTATGGCTACACCTTC
.	.	TRBJ2-5	TRBV19	13	CASSIRGRETQYF	TGTGCCAGTAGTATTAGGGGGAGGGAGACCCAGTACTTC
TRBD2	few	TRBJ2-1	TRBV19	15	CASSPKTSGGNEQFF	TGTGCCAGTAGTCCAAAAACTAGCGGGGGAAATGAGCAGTTCTTC
TRBD2	once	TRBJ2-7	TRBV12-5	13	CASGAGGAYEQYF	TGTGCTAGTGGCGCGGGGGGGGCCTACGAGCAGTACTTC
.	.	TRBJ1-5	TRBV28	17	CASSFTHLQGSNQPQHF	TGTGCCAGCAGTTTTACCCATCTACAGGGTAGCAATCAGCCCCAGCATTTT
.	.	TRBJ2-7	TRBV30	13	CAWSERLVYEQYF	TGTGCCTGGAGTGAACGGCTGGTCTACGAGCAGTACTTC
.	once	TRBJ1-2	TRBV27	16	CASSFDRSGARYGYTF	TGTGCCAGCAGTTTTGACCGATCCGGGGCGAGATATGGCTACACCTTC
TRBD1	once	TRBJ2-7	TRBV5-1	14	CASSERDRAGEQYF	TGCGCCAGCAGCGAACGGGACAGGGCTGGGGAGCAGTACTTC
TRBD1	.	TRBJ2-1	TRBV5-6	16	CASSFDRGLMGNEQFF	TGTGCCAGCAGCTTTGACAGGGGGCTTATGGGGAATGAGCAGTTCTTC
.	.	TRBJ2-2	TRBV27	14	CASSLGSGTGELFF	TGTGCCAGCAGTTTAGGGTCCGGCACCGGGGAGCTGTTTTTT
.	.	TRBJ1-5	TRBV19	12	CASRKGDQPQHF	TGTGCCAGTAGGAAGGGGGATCAGCCCCAGCATTTT
TRBD2	.	TRBJ2-3	TRBV27	16	CASSLSRTRSTDTQYF	TGTGCCAGCAGTTTATCCCGGACTAGAAGCACAGATACGCAGTATTTT
.	.	TRBJ1-2	TRBV28	13	CASSFNTANGYTF	TGTGCCAGCAGTTTCAATACAGCTAATGGCTACACCTTC
.	.	TRBJ1-2	TRBV18	14	CASSQSDRGYGYTF	TGTGCCAGCTCACAATCGGATCGGGGGTATGGCTACACCTTC
.	.	TRBJ2-7	TRBV2	15	CASSSLGTGPYEQYF	TGTGCCAGCAGCAGCCTTGGGACGGGCCCCTACGAGCAGTACTTC
TRBD1	.	TRBJ1-5	TRBV5-5	16	CASSLGPGTDNQPQHF	TGTGCCAGCAGCTTAGGCCCGGGGACAGACAATCAGCCCCAGCATTTT
TRBD1	.	TRBJ1-2	TRBV6-5	13	CASSYTGQVGYTF	TGTGCCAGCAGTTACACGGGACAGGTCGGCTACACCTTC
TRBD1	.	TRBJ1-2	TRBV11-2	15	CASSLHSGTGGSYTF	TGTGCCAGCAGCCTCCACTCCGGGACAGGGGGCAGCTACACCTTC
.	.	TRBJ2-1	TRBV27	13	CASSFGTVNEQFF	TGTGCCAGCAGTTTCGGGACCGTAAATGAGCAGTTCTTC
.	once	TRBJ1-2	TRBV28	12	CASSSGERGYTF	TGTGCCAGCAGTTCAGGGGAGAGAGGCTACACCTTC
TRBD1	.	TRBJ2-1	TRBV27	13	CASSLRDSNEQFF	TGTGCCAGCAGTTTAAGGGACAGCAATGAGCAGTTCTTC
.	.	TRBJ1-5	TRBV7-2	11	CASSSTGLQHF	TGTGCCAGCAGCTCTACCGGGCTCCAGCATTTT
.	.	TRBJ1-1	TRBV4-3	13	CASSQAAGYEAFF	TGCGCCAGCAGCCAAGCCGCGGGGTATGAAGCTTTCTTT
.	.	TRBJ2-7	TRBV4-3	15	CASSQGDTSSYEQYF	TGCGCCAGCAGCCAAGGGGACACGAGCTCCTACGAGCAGTACTTC
.	.	TRBJ1-2	TRBV2	13	CASSEQGSYGYTF	TGTGCCAGCAGTGAGCAGGGGAGCTATGGCTACACCTTC
TRBD2	.	TRBJ2-7	TRBV28	15	CASSLGSGRGYEQYF	TGTGCCAGCAGTTTAGGTAGCGGGAGGGGGTACGAGCAGTACTTC
TRBD2	.	TRBJ2-7	TRBV12-3/TRBV12-4	13	CASRVAGSYEQYF	TGTGCCAGCAGGGTAGCGGGATCCTACGAGCAGTACTTC
.	.	TRBJ2-1	TRBV6-5	15	CASRTTGTPYNEQFF	TGTGCCAGCAGAACAACCGGGACGCCCTACAATGAGCAGTTCTTC
TRBD1	.	TRBJ2-7	TRBV11-2	14	CASSSTGGLGEQYF	TGTGCCAGCAGCTCAACAGGGGGCCTCGGCGAGCAGTACTTC
.	medium-sized	TRBJ2-3	TRBV18	13	CASSPQVTDTQYF	TGTGCCAGCTCACCACAAGTCACCGATACGCAGTATTTT
.	.	TRBJ1-2	TRBV29-1	15	CSVRWTTGTNYGYTF	TGCAGCGTCCGCTGGACGACCGGGACCAACTATGGCTACACCTTC
.	.	TRBJ1-1	TRBV7-2	14	CASSLTVAPSEAFF	TGTGCCAGCAGCTTGACAGTTGCTCCTTCAGAAGCTTTCTTT
TRBD1	.	TRBJ1-6	TRBV28	14	CASSSGQGDSPLHF	TGTGCCAGCAGCTCGGGACAGGGGGACTCACCCCTCCACTTT
.	.	TRBJ1-4	TRBV5-4	13	CASSGAGREKLFF	TGTGCCAGCAGTGGCGCGGGGAGGGAAAAACTGTTTTTT
.	.	TRBJ1-4	TRBV5-1	15	CASRVIGQSNEKLFF	TGCGCCAGCAGGGTCATAGGACAGTCTAATGAAAAACTGTTTTTT
TRBD1	few	TRBJ1-4	TRBV5-4	15	CASSKGTGLSEKLFF	TGTGCCAGCAGCAAGGGGACAGGGCTGAGTGAAAAACTGTTTTTT
.	.	TRBJ1-2	TRBV10-2	15	CASNQRQTLNYGYTF	TGCGCCAGCAATCAAAGACAGACTTTAAACTATGGCTACACCTTC
.	.	TRBJ2-1	TRBV12-3/TRBV12-4	11	CASSSPNEQFF	TGTGCCAGCAGTTCACCTAATGAGCAGTTCTTC
.	.	TRBJ1-2	TRBV7-2	12	CASSLGHFGYTF	TGTGCCAGCAGCTTAGGACACTTTGGCTACACCTTC
.	.	TRBJ2-1	TRBV27	15	CASSFALGDSGEQFF	TGTGCCAGCAGTTTTGCCCTAGGTGATTCAGGTGAGCAGTTCTTC
.	.	TRBJ2-7	TRBV11-2	12	CASSLGVGEQYF	TGTGCCAGCAGCTTAGGGGTCGGCGAGCAGTACTTC
.	.	TRBJ2-7	TRBV5-8	11	CASTPGNEQYF	TGTGCCAGCACCCCCGGGAACGAGCAGTACTTC
.	.	TRBJ1-4	TRBV2	13	CASADYDLKVLFF	TGTGCCAGCGCCGACTACGACTTAAAGGTACTGTTTTTT
TRBD2	.	TRBJ2-3	TRBV28	20	CASSLAGLAGGPQHTDTQYF	TGTGCCAGCAGTTTGGCGGGACTAGCGGGAGGGCCCCAACACACAGATACGCAGTATTTT
TRBD2	.	TRBJ2-3	TRBV9	17	CASSVAASGSNTDTQYF	TGTGCCAGCAGCGTAGCGGCTAGCGGGAGTAATACAGATACGCAGTATTTT